These 25 T cell receptor beta chains were all obtained from the same sample, sequenced in a study of T cell responses to AZD1222 COVID-19 vaccine. The table came from immunoSEQ multiplex PCR; TCRdb's copy has only in-frame clones and leaves some out. The table lists about 57,000 clones, over 75% of them singletons, with roughly a fifth in the top ten. The specimen was peripheral blood, collected on day 0 of AZD1222 vaccination. The receptors derive from an adult in good health.

This chain connects TRBV4-1 to TRBJ2-5; a possible D gene is TRBD2 (6 bases). Trimming stripped 5 bases from V and 5 bases from J, with 12 bases between. Germline V lookup: CDR1 MGHRA, CDR2 YSYEKL. This CDR3 spans 13 amino acids. As DNA, the CDR3 is TGCGCCAGCAGCGGTGCGGGGCGGGAGACCCAGTACTTC. Protein product: CASSGAGRETQYF.

The V gene is TRBV5-4, the J gene TRBJ2-2, with D perhaps matching TRBD1 (6 bases). Germline values: CDR1 SGHNT, CDR2 YYREEE (reference sequence). Trimming left V 0 bases short and J 1 base short, with 10 bases between. The CDR3 sequence is 16 residues long. The CDR3 loop is CASSLAQGRNTGELFF. CDR3 DNA sequence: TGTGCCAGCAGCTTGGCCCAGGGGAGGAACACCGGGGAGCTGTTTTTT.

This clone was counted only a few times. V usage is TRBV28 and J usage is TRBJ1-6; TRBD1 aligns across 9 bases. This CDR3 is 21 amino acids long. Germline-derived CDR1 and CDR2 are MDHEN and SYDVKM. V lost 5 bases to trimming and J lost 8 bases; unmatched junction nucleotides: 25. CDR3 residues: CASSPDSWFPGTGMFHSPLHF. The CDR3 nucleotides read TGTGCCAGCAGTCCTGATAGTTGGTTTCCCGGGACAGGGATGTTTCATTCACCCCTCCACTTT.

This rearrangement joins TRBV25-1 to TRBJ1-1, with 7 bases matching TRBD1. The CDR3 has 13 residues. V was clipped by 7 bases and J by 5 bases; unmatched bases: 7. From germline, CDR1 is MGHDK and CDR2 SYGVNS. The CDR3 spells CASTRQGGTEAFF. In nucleotides, the CDR3 is TGTGCCAGCACCAGACAGGGAGGTACTGAAGCTTTCTTT.

The chain has TRBV6-5 and TRBJ1-2; D uncertain. There are 13 residues in the CDR3. The germline gives CDR1 MNHEY, CDR2 SVGAGI. Trimming cost V 6 bases and J 2 bases, with 10 bases left between them. The CDR3 DNA sequence: TGTGCCAGCAGGAGTACAGCGAACTATGGCTACACCTTC. Residues: CASRSTANYGYTF.

The chain combines TRBV5-1 with TRBJ1-1; no reliable D call. The CDR3 is made up of 12 amino acids. V gave up 0 bases and J gave up 12 bases, with 12 bases separating them. Germline CDR1 and CDR2: SGHRS and YFSETQ. CDR3 sequence reads: CASSLDIGYTFF. CDR3 DNA sequence: TGCGCCAGCAGCTTGGACATAGGCTATACTTTCTTT.

This clone was recorded only once. The chain uses TRBV6-5 and TRBJ1-2, with TRBD1 matching over 8 bases. The CDR3 is 15 residues long. The V and J ends lost 0 bases and 7 bases, in that order; junction bases with no gene match: 7. Germline CDR1 reads MNHEY; CDR2 reads SVGAGI. The DNA for the CDR3 is TGTGCCAGCAGTTACTCGAGACAGGGGTTAGGTGGCTACACCTTC. Protein product: CASSYSRQGLGGYTF.

The rearrangement joins TRBV3-1 (or the pseudogene TRBV3-2) to TRBJ1-6, with a weak D call TRBD1 (6 bases). Trimming stripped 2 bases from V and 7 bases from J, with 12 bases between. The CDR3 loop spans 15 amino acids. CDR1 and CDR2 (germline): LGHDT, YNNKEL (reference sequence). This CDR3 is CASSQLRRGNSPLHF. In DNA, the CDR3 is TGTGCCAGCAGCCAATTGCGCAGGGGAAATTCACCCCTCCACTTT.

V usage is TRBV12-3 or TRBV12-4 and J usage is TRBJ1-5; D not certain. This CDR3 spans 13 amino acids. The V end lost 1 base, the J end lost 6 bases, and 7 bases lay between the germline ends. In DNA, the CDR3 is TGTGCCAGCAGTTTAGGTGCGTTTCAGCCCCAGCATTTT. This codes for CASSLGAFQPQHF.

The rearrangement joins TRBV6-5 to TRBJ1-4, with D possibly matching TRBD1 (5 bases). The V and J ends lost 7 bases and 0 bases respectively, with 12 bases between them. The CDR3 totals 15 residues. The germline CDR1 and CDR2 sequences are MNHEY and SVGAGI. The CDR3 loop is CASTPRGATNEKLFF. CDR3 nucleotides: TGTGCCAGCACCCCCCGAGGGGCAACTAATGAAAAACTGTTTTTT.

The chain couples TRBV5-5 to TRBJ2-5; 7 nucleotides match TRBD2. V dropped 4 bases and J dropped 4; count of bases not matched to a gene: 4. There are 13 residues in the CDR3. CDR1 and CDR2 from the germline V gene are SGHKS and YYEKEE (reference sequence). CDR3 amino acids: CASSIGGRETQYF. CDR3 nucleotide sequence: TGTGCCAGCAGCATCGGGGGGAGAGAGACCCAGTACTTC.

This rearrangement joins TRBV5-4 to TRBJ1-5, with a possible D match to TRBD1 (6 bases). The CDR3 loop spans 14 amino acids. Germline loops: CDR1 SGHNT, CDR2 YYREEE (reference sequence). Between the trimmed V and J ends, which lost 4 bases and 3 bases, there was a span of 11 bases. CDR3 in DNA: TGTGCCAGCAGCCCCGGGACACACAATCAGCCCCAGCATTTT. Translated, it gives CASSPGTHNQPQHF.

The J gene is TRBJ1-1, the V gene TRBV5-4; D is ambiguous. This CDR3 region has 13 residues. V was shortened by 3 bases and J by 6 bases, with 12 bases between the two germline ends. Germline V lookup: CDR1 SGHNT, CDR2 YYREEE (reference sequence). For the CDR3, the DNA is TGTGCCAGCAGCTCCCGGACCTGGGCTGAAGCTTTCTTT. This gives the protein CASSSRTWAEAFF.

CDR3 in DNA: TGTGCCAGCAGCGGGGGGGGAGCCGATGAAGCTTTCTTT. Amino acids: CASSGGGADEAFF. J is TRBJ1-1 and V is TRBV11-3, with D tentatively TRBD1 (5 bases). This CDR3 has 13 residues. CDR1 SGHNT and CDR2 YENEEA come from the germline V gene. Trimming cost V 5 bases and J 7 bases, with 14 bases left between them.

This clone was detected only once. The rearrangement links TRBV6-5 to TRBJ2-7; tentative D call: TRBD1 (5 bases). The CDR3 runs 13 residues. V was trimmed by 6 bases and J by 4 bases, leaving 13 bases between them. Germline CDR1 and CDR2: MNHEY and SVGAGI. The CDR3 bases are TGTGCCAGCAGCTCCGGACACCCGTACGAGCAGTACTTC. It translates to CASSSGHPYEQYF.

The J gene is TRBJ1-5, the V gene TRBV2; possibly TRBD1 for D (5 bases). In germline, CDR1 is SNHLY, CDR2 FYNNEI. The CDR3 length is 14 residues. V was clipped by 6 bases and J by 3 bases, with 12 bases between them. The CDR3 sequence: CASRRGANNQPQHF. The CDR3 DNA reads TGTGCCAGCAGAAGGGGAGCGAACAATCAGCCCCAGCATTTT.

The gene calls are TRBV27 and TRBJ1-2, with D unresolved. The CDR3 contains 13 residues. From germline, CDR1 is MNHEY and CDR2 SMNVEV (reference sequence). Trimming cost V 5 bases and J 8 bases, with 15 bases left between them. The CDR3 DNA reads TGTGCCAGCAGTCCGGACGGCTTATACGGCTACACCTTC. Its protein product is CASSPDGLYGYTF.

V and J are TRBV3-1 (or the pseudogene TRBV3-2) and TRBJ1-2, with D uncertain. Germline assignment: CDR1 LGHDT and CDR2 YNNKEL (reference sequence). V lost 4 bases, J lost 6 bases, and 12 bases lay in between. The CDR3 is 13 amino acids. For the CDR3, the DNA is TGTGCCAGCAGCCTACCGACCGTCAATGGCTACACCTTC. This translates into CASSLPTVNGYTF.

This chain links TRBV11-1 with TRBJ1-3, with 8 bases identical to TRBD1. CDR1 is SGHAT, CDR2 FQDESV, per germline (reference sequence). The CDR3 length is 16 residues. V lost 2 bases, J lost 3 bases, and 6 bases stayed unmatched. The CDR3 reads CASSLNPGGIGNTIYF. In DNA, the CDR3 is TGTGCCAGCAGCTTAAATCCAGGGGGCATTGGAAACACCATATATTTT.

V is TRBV5-1 and J is TRBJ2-7; TRBD2 matches at 12 bases. CDR1 is SGHRS, CDR2 YFSETQ, per germline. The CDR3 totals 15 residues. The V segment lost 3 bases and the J segment 0 bases; nucleotides outside the gene matches: 1. The DNA of the CDR3 is TGCGCCAGCAGCTCGACTAGCGGGGGCTCCTACGAGCAGTACTTC. It translates to CASSSTSGGSYEQYF.

DNA for the CDR3: TGTGCCTGGAACGCCGTCGGGGGACACGAGCAGTACTTC. As protein: CAWNAVGGHEQYF. V gene TRBV30 combines with J gene TRBJ2-7; tentative D call: TRBD2 (6 bases). The CDR3 is made up of 13 amino acids. V dropped 4 bases and J dropped 5 bases, with 15 bases sitting between them. Per germline, CDR1 GTSNPN and CDR2 SVGIG (reference sequence).

This chain joins TRBV29-1 and TRBJ1-3; D possibly corresponds to TRBD1 (5 bases). The CDR3 contains 13 residues. V was clipped by 3 bases and J by 3 bases, with 9 bases between them. Germline V lookup: CDR1 SQVTM, CDR2 ANQGSEA. The CDR3 coding sequence is TGCAGCGTTGAGGGGGGAGGTGGAAACACCATATATTTT. Translation: CSVEGGGGNTIYF.

The sample holds one count of this clone. The V call is TRBV6-5, the J call TRBJ1-1; D not certain. The germline gives CDR1 MNHEY, CDR2 SVGAGI. Trimming pared 9 bases from V and 1 base from J, leaving 12 bases between. This CDR3 is 13 amino acids long. The CDR3 DNA follows: TGTGCCAGTAAAGGAGGTTGGAACACTGAAGCTTTCTTT. Amino acid sequence: CASKGGWNTEAFF.

The chain has TRBV30 and TRBJ1-4; 8 bases match TRBD1. There are 12 residues in the CDR3. Germline CDR1 GTSNPN, CDR2 SVGIG (reference sequence). With V trimmed by 7 bases and J by 8 bases, 6 bases remained unmatched. CDR3 in amino acids: CAYRRGREKLFF. In nucleotides, the CDR3 is TGTGCCTATCGCAGGGGGCGGGAAAAACTGTTTTTT.

V is TRBV7-8 and J is TRBJ1-4; 10 bases map to TRBD1. The CDR3 totals 15 residues. V was clipped by 0 bases and J by 5 bases; unmatched bases: 0. Germline CDR1 is SGHVS and CDR2 is FQNEAQ. CDR3 protein: CASSLATGGNEKLFF. The CDR3 DNA reads as TGTGCCAGCAGCTTAGCGACAGGGGGCAATGAAAAACTGTTTTTT.